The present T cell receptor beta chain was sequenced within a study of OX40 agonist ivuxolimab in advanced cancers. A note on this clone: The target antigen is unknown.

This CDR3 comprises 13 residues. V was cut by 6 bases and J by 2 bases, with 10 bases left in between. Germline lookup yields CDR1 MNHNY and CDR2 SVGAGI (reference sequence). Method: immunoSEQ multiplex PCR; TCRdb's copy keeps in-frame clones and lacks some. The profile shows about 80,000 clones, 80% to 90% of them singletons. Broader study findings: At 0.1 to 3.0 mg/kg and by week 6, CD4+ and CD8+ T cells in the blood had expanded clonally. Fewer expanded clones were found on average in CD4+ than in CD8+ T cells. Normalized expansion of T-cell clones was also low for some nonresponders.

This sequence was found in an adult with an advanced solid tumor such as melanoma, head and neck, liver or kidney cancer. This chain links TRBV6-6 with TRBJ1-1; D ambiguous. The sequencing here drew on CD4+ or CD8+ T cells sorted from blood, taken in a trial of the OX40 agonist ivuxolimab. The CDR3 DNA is TGTGCCAGCAGGGAAGTTGGCAACACTGAAGCTTTCTTT. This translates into CASREVGNTEAFF.